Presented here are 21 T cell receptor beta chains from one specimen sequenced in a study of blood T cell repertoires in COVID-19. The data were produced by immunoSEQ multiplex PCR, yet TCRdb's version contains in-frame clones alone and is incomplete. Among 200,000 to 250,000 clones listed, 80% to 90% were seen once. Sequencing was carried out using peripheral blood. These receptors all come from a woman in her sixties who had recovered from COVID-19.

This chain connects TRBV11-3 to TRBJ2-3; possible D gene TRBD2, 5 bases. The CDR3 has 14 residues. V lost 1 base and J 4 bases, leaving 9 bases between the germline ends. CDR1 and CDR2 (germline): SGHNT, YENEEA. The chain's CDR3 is CASSLVYGADTQYF. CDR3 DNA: TGTGCCAGCAGCTTAGTTTACGGGGCAGATACGCAGTATTTT.

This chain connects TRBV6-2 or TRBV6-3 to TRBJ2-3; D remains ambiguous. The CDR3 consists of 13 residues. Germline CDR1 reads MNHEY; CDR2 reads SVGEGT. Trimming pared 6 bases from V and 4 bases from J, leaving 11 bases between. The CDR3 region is CASSTSAPDTQYF. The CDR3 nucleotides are TGTGCCAGCAGCACAAGCGCCCCAGATACGCAGTATTTT.

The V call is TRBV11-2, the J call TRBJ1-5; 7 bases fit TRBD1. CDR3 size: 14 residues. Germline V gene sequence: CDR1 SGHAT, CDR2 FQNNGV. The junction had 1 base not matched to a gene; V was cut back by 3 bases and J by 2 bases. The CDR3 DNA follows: TGTGCCAGCAGCTTTACAGGGGGCAATCAGCCCCAGCATTTT. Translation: CASSFTGGNQPQHF.

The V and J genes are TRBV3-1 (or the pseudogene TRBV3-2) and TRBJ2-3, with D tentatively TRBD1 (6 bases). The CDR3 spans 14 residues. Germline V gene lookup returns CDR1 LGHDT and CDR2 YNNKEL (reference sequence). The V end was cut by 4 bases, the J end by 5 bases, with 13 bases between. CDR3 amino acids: CASSRRTVGDTQYF. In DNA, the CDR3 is TGTGCCAGCAGCCGCCGGACAGTAGGAGATACGCAGTATTTT.

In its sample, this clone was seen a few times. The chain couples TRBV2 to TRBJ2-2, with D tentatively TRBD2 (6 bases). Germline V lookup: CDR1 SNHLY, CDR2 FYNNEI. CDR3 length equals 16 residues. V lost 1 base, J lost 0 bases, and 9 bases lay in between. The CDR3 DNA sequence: TGTGCCAGCAGTGAAGTGGAGGGCGCGAACACCGGGGAGCTGTTTTTT. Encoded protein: CASSEVEGANTGELFF.

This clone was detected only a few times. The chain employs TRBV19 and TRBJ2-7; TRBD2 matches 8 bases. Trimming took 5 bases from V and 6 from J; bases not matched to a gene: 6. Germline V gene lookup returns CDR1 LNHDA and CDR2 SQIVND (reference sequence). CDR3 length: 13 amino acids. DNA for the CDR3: TGTGCCAGTAGTGTCGGACTAGCACGCGAGCAGTACTTC. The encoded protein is CASSVGLAREQYF. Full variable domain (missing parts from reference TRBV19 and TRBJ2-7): DGGITQSPKYLFRKEGQNVTLSCEQNLNHDAMYWYRQDPGQGLRLIYYSQIVNDFQKGDIAEGYSVSREKKESFPLTVTSAQKNPTAFYLCASSVGLAREQYFGPGTRLTVT.

CDR3 amino acids: CASSQGHFNQPQHF. The CDR3 bases are TGCGCCAGCAGCCAGGGACATTTTAATCAGCCCCAGCATTTT. The J gene is TRBJ1-5, the V gene TRBV4-1; D may be TRBD1 (6 bases). CDR3 length: 14 amino acids. V was pared by 3 bases and J by 4 bases, with 10 bases between. CDR1 is MGHRA and CDR2 is YSYEKL in the germline V gene.

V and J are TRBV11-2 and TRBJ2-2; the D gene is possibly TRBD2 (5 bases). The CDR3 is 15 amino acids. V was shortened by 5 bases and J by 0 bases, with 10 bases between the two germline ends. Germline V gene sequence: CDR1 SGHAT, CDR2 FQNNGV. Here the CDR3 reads CASSQSGTNTGELFF. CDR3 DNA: TGTGCCAGCAGCCAATCCGGGACGAACACCGGGGAGCTGTTTTTT.

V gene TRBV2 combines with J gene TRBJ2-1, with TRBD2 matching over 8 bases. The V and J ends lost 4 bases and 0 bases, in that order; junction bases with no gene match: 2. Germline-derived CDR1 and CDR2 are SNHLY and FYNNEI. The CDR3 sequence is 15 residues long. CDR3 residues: CASSGGTSSYNEQFF. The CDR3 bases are TGTGCCAGCAGTGGGGGGACTAGCTCCTACAATGAGCAGTTCTTC.

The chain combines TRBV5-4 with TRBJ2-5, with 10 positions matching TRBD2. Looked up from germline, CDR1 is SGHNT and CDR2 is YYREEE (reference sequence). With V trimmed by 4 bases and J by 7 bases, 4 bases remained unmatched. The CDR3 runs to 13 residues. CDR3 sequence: CASSSGGAGTQYF. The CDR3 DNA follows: TGTGCCAGCAGCAGCGGGGGGGCAGGGACCCAGTACTTC.

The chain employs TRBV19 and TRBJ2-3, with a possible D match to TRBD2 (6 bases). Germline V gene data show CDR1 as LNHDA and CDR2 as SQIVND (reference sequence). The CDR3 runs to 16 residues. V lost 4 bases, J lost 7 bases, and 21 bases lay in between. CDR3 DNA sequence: TGTGCCAGTAGTAGGCGGGCCGGGACTCTAGCCAATACGCAGTATTTT. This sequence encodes CASSRRAGTLANTQYF.

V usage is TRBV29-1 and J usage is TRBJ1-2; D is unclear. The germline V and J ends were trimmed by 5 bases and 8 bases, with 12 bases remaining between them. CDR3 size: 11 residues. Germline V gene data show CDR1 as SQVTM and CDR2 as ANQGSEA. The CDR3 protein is CSVLGLYGYTF. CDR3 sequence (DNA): TGCAGCGTTTTGGGCTTATACGGCTACACCTTC.

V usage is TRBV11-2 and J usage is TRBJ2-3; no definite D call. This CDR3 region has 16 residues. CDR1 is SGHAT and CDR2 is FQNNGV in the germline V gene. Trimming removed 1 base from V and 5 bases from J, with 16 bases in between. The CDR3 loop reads CASSLGAATTGDTQYF. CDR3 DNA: TGTGCCAGCAGCTTAGGAGCCGCCACCACGGGAGATACGCAGTATTTT. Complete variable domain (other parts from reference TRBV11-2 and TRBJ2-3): EAGVAQSPRYKIIEKRQSVAFWCNPISGHATLYWYQQILGQGPKLLIQFQNNGVVDDSQLPKDRFSAERLKGVDSTLKIQPAKLEDSAVYLCASSLGAATTGDTQYFGPGTRLTVL.

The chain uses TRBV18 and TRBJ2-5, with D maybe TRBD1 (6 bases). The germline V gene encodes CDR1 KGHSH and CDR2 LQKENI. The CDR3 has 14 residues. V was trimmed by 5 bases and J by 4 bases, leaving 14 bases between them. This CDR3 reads CASSTTTGSETQYF. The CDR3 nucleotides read TGTGCCAGCTCAACGACGACAGGTTCAGAGACCCAGTACTTC.

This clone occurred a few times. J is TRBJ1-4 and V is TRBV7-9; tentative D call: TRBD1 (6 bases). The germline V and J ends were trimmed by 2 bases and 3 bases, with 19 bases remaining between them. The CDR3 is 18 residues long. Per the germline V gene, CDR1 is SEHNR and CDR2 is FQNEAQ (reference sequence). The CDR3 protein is CASSLFGSWGPSNEKLFF. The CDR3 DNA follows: TGTGCCAGCAGCTTATTCGGGTCGTGGGGGCCGTCTAATGAAAAACTGTTTTTT.

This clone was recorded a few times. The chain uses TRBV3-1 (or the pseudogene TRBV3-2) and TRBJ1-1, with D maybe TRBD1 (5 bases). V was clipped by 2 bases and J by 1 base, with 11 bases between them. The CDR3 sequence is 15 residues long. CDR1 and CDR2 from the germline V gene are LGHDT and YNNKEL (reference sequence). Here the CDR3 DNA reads TGTGCCAGCAGCCAACAGGGTACTGGGAACACTGAAGCTTTCTTT. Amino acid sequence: CASSQQGTGNTEAFF.

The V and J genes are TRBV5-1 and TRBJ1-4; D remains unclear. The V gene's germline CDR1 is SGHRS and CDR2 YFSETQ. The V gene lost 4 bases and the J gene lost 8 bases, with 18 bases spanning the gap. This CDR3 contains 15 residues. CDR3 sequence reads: CASSPRGSGREKLFF. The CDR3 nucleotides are TGCGCCAGCAGCCCCCGTGGCAGTGGGCGAGAAAAACTGTTTTTT.

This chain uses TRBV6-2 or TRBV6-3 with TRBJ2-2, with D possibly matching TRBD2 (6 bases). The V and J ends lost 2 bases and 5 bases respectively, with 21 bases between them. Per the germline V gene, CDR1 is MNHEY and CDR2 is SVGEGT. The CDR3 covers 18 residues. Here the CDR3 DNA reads TGTGCCAGCAGTTACCCGAGTAGGGAGCGGGTTGATACCGGGGAGCTGTTTTTT. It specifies CASSYPSRERVDTGELFF.

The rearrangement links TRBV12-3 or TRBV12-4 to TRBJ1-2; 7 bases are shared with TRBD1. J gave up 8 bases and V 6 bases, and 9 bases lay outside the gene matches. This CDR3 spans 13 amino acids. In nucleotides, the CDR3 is TGTGCCAGCAGCAGGGGGGCCCCACGGGGCTACACCTTC. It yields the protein CASSRGAPRGYTF.

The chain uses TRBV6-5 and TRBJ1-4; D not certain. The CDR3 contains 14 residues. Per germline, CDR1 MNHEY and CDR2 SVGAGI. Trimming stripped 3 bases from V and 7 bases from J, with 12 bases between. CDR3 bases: TGTGCCAGCAGTTATGGGAGGGTTGGTGAAAAACTGTTTTTT. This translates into CASSYGRVGEKLFF.

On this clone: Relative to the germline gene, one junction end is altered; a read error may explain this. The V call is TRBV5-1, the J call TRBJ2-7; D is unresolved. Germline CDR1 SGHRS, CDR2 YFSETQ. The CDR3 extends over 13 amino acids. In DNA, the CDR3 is TGCGCCAGCAGCCACCCCGGTTCCTCCGAGCAGTACTTC. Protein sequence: CASSHPGSSEQYF.